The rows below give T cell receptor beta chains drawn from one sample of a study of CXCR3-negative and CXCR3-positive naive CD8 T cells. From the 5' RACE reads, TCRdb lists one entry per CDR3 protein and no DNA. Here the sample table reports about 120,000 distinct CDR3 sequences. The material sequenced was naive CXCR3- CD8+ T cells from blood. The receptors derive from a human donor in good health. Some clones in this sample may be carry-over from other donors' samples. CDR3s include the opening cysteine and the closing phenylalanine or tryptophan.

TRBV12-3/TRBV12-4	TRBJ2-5	CASSSLAGETQYF
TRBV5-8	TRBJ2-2	CASSLTYGTGELFF
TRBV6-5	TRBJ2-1	CASSYPVGGLGNEQFF
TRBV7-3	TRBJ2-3	CASSLTSGGTDTQYF
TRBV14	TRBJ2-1	CASSQDIGLAGAGYEQFF
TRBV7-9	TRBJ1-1	CASSSLTGAFF
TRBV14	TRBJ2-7	CASSQTLAGNEQYF
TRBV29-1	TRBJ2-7	CSVEDHRGALYEQYF
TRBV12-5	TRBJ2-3	CATGGDRSSPDTQYF
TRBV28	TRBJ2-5	CASSLSATKPQETQYF
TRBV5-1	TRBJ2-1	CASSLEQFSYNEQFF
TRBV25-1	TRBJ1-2	CASSGNYGYTF
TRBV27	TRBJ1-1	CASSLAGQGEAFF
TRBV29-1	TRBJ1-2	CSVAHRDSNAGYGYTF
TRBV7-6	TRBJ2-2	CASSLTGSGIGELFF
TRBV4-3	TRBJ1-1	CASSQVTGMKTEAFF
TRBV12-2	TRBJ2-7	CASRLAWGQGTYEQYF
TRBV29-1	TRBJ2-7	CSARQGYEQYF
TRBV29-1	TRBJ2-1	CSVEEAGAYNEQFF
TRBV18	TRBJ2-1	CASSPGIQGIAGNEQFF
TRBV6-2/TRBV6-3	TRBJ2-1	CASSFTEWALYNEQFF
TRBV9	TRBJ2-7	CASSVVPGERYEQYF
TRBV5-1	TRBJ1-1	CASSWDANTEAFF
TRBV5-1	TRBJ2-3	CASSLFAGAITDTQYF
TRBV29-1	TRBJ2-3	CSGSQGATGTQYF
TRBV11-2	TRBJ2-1	CASSLGRGGRVYNEQFF
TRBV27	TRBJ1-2	CASSLSGTGAYGYTF
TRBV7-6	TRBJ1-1	CASSRTENTEAFF
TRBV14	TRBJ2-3	CASSVRKIAGEPDTQYF
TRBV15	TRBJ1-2	CATSREKGWDGYTF
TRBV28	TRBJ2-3	CASSFGARRSTDTQYF
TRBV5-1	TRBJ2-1	CASRGLAATPSGYNEQFF
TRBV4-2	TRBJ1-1	CASSHLMGNTEAFF
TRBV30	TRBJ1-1	CAWSVSNTEAFF
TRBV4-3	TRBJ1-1	CASRKGTEAFF
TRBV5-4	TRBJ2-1	CASSLLGGRFIEQFF
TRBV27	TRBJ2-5	CATRRAETQYF
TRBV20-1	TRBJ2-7	CSARGLPDRGKYEQYF
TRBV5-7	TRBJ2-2	CASSLAYSTVNTGELFF
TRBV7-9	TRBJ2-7	CASSLMGQGVKDYEQYF
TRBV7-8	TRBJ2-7	CASSLVAGTYEQYF
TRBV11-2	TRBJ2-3	CASSSPGTSGRNTQYF
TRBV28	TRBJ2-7	CASSSSRVRYEQYF
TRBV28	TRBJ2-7	CASSLGSQSSYEQYF